This T cell receptor beta chain originates from a study of T cell repertoires in aging, cancer and after chemotherapy. Study-wide points: In each cancer cohort, median generation probability increased across chemotherapy, suggesting thymic output rebounded. Age-matched healthy donors had significantly more diverse, less clonal blood TCR repertoires than untreated cancer patients.

Multiplex touch-down PCR with TRB-A/B primers amplified rearranged V-D-J TRB sequences. MiXCR was run by TCRdb on the multiplex PCR reads, yielding one entry per CDR3 protein. The sample yields about 11,000 distinct CDR3 sequences, 25% to 35% seen once. This clonotype is deemed medium-sized. What it binds is unknown. TCR beta rearrangements were amplified from peripheral blood genomic DNA. The germline V gene encodes CDR1 SQVTM and CDR2 ANQGSEA. V shed 3 bases and J shed 4 bases, with 9 bases lying between them. The CDR3 is 12 amino acids. The gene calls are TRBV29-1 and TRBJ1-2; D is possibly TRBD1 (6 bases). The sample consisted of blood. This sequence originates from a human donor in good health. The DNA for the CDR3 is TGCAGCGTTGACTGGGGGGCCTATGGCTACACCTTC. It specifies CSVDWGAYGYTF.